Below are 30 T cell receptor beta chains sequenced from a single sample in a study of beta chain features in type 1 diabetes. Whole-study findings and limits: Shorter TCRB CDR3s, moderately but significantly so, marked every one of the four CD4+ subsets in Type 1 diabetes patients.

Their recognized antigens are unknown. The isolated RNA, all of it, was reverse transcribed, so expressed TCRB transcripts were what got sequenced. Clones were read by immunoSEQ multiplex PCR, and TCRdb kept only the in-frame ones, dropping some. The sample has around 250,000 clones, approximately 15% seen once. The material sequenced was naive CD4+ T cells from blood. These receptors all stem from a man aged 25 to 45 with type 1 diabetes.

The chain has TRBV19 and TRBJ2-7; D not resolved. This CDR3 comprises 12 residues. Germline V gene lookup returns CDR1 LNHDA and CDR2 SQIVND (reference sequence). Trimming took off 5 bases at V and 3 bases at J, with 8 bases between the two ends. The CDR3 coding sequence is TGTGCCAGTAGTCTTCCCGGCTACGAGCAGTACTTC. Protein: CASSLPGYEQYF. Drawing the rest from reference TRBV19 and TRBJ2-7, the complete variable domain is DGGITQSPKYLFRKEGQNVTLSCEQNLNHDAMYWYRQDPGQGLRLIYYSQIVNDFQKGDIAEGYSVSREKKESFPLTVTSAQKNPTAFYLCASSLPGYEQYFGPGTRLTVT.

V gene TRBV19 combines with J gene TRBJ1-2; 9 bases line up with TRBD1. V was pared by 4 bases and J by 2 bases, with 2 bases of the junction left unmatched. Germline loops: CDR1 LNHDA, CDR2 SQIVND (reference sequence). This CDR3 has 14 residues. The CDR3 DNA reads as TGTGCCAGTAGTACGGGACAGGGAAACTATGGCTACACCTTC. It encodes CASSTGQGNYGYTF.

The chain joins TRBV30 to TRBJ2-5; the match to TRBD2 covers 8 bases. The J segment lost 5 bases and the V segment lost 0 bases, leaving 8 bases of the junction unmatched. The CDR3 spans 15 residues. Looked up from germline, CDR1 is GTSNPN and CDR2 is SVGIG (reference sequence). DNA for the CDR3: TGTGCCTGGAGTGTAAGCGCGGGGGGCGTGGAGACCCAGTACTTC. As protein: CAWSVSAGGVETQYF.

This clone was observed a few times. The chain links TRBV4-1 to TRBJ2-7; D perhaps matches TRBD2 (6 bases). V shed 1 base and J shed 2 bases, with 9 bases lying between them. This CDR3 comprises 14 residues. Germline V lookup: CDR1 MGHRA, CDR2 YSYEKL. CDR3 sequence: CASSQVGEAYEQYF. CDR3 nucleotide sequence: TGCGCCAGCAGCCAAGTGGGGGAGGCCTACGAGCAGTACTTC.

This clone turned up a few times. The CDR3 DNA sequence: TGTGCCAGCACCCAAGAGGAGGGAACCCCCTACGAGCAGTACTTC. Its translation is CASTQEEGTPYEQYF. The chain joins TRBV2 to TRBJ2-7; D possibly corresponds to TRBD2 (6 bases). The V end lost 7 bases, the J end lost 2 bases, and 18 bases lay between the germline ends. The CDR3 contains 15 residues. Germline V gene lookup returns CDR1 SNHLY and CDR2 FYNNEI.

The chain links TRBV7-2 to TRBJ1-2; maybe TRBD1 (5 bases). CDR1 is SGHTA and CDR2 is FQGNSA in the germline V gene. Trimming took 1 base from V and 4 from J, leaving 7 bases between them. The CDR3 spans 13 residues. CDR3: CASSLGQGYGYTF. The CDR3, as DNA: TGTGCCAGCAGCTTAGGGCAGGGCTATGGCTACACCTTC.

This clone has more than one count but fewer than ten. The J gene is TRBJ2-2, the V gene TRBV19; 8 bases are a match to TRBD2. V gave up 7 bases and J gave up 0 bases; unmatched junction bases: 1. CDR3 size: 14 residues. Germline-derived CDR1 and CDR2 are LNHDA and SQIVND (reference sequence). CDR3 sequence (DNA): TGTGCCAGTATAGCGGGGACGAACACCGGGGAGCTGTTTTTT. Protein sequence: CASIAGTNTGELFF.

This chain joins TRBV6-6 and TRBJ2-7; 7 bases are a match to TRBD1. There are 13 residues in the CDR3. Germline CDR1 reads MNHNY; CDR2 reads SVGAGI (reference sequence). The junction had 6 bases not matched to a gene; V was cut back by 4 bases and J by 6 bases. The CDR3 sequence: CASSSTTGAEQYF. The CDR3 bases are TGTGCCAGCAGTTCGACAACAGGGGCCGAGCAGTACTTC.

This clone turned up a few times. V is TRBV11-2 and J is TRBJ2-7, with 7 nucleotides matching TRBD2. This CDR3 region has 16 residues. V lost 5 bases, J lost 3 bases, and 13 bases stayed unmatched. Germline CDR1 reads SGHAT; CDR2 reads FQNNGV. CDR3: CASSNTAGVPNYEQYF. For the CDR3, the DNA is TGTGCCAGCAGCAACACCGCGGGGGTTCCAAACTACGAGCAGTACTTC.

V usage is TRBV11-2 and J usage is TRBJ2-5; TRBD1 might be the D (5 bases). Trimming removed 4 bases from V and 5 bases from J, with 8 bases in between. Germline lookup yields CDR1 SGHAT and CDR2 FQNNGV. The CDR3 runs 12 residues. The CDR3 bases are TGTGCCAGCAGCTCAAACAGGGAGACCCAGTACTTC. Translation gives CASSSNRETQYF.

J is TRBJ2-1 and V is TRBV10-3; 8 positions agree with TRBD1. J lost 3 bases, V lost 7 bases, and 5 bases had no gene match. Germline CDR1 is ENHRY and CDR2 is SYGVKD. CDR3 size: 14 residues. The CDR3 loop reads CAITQGQVYNEQFF. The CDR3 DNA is TGTGCCATCACCCAGGGACAGGTCTACAATGAGCAGTTCTTC.

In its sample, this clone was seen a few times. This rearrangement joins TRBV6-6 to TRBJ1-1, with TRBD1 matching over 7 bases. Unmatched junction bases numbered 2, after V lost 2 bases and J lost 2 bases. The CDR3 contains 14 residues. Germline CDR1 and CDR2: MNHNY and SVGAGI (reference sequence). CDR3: CASSYRTGNTEAFF. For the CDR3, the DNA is TGTGCCAGCAGTTACCGGACAGGAAACACTGAAGCTTTCTTT.

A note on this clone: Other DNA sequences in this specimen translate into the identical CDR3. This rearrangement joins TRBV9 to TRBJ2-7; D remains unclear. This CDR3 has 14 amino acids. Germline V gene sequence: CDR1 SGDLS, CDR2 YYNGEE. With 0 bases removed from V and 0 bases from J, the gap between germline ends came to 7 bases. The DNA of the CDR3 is TGTGCCAGCAGCGTAGCGGCTAGCTCCTACGAGCAGTACTTC. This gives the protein CASSVAASSYEQYF.

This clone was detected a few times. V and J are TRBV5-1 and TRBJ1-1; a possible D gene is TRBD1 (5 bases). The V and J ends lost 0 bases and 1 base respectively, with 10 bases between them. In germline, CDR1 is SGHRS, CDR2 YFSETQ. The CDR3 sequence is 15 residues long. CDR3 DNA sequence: TGCGCCAGCAGCTTGGGACAGACGACGAACACTGAAGCTTTCTTT. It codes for CASSLGQTTNTEAFF.

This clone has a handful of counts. As DNA, the CDR3 is TGCACCAGCAGCCAAGATCGACAGTCCTACGAGCAGTACTTC. This encodes CTSSQDRQSYEQYF. The chain combines TRBV1 with TRBJ2-7; TRBD1 was called by the table and not checked on the DNA. TRBV1 is described as a pseudogene. CDR3 length: 14 amino acids.

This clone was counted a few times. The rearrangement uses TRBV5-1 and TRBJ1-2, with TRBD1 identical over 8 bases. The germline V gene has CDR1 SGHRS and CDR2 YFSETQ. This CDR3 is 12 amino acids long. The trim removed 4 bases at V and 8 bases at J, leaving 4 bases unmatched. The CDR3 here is CASSKDRDGYTF. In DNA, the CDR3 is TGCGCCAGCAGCAAGGACAGGGACGGCTACACCTTC.

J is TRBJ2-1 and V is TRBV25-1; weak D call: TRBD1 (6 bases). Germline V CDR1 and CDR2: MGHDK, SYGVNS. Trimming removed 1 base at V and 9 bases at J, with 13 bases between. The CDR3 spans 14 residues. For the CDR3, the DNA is TGTGCCAGCAGTGAATTAGGGGGTTATGGTGAGCAGTTCTTC. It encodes CASSELGGYGEQFF.

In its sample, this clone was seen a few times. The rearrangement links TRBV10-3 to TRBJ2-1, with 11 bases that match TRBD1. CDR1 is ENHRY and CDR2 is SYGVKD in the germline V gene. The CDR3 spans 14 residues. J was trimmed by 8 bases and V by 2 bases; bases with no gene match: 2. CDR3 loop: CAISEGQGADEQFF. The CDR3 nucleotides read TGTGCCATCAGTGAGGGACAGGGGGCGGATGAGCAGTTCTTC.

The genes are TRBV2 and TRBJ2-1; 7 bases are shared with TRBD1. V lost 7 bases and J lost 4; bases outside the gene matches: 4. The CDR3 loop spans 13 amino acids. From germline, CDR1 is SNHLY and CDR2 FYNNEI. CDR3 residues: CASTVDRYNEQFF. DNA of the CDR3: TGTGCCAGCACCGTGGACAGGTACAATGAGCAGTTCTTC. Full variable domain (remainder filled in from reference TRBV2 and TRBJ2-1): EPEVTQTPSHQVTQMGQEVILRCVPISNHLYFYWYRQILGQKVEFLVSFYNNEISEKSEIFDDQFSVERPDGSNFTLKIRSTKLEDSAMYFCASTVDRYNEQFFGPGTRLTVL.

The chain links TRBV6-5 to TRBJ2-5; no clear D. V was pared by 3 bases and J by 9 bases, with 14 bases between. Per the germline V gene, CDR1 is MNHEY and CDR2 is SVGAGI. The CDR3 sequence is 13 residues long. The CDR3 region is CASSYQQIPPQYF. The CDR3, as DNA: TGTGCCAGCAGTTATCAACAAATCCCCCCCCAGTACTTC.

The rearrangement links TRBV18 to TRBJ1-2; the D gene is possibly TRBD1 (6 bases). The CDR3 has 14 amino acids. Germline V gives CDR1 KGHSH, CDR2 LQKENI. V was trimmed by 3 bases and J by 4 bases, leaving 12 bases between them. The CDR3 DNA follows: TGTGCCAGCTCACCTCTCACAGGGTTCTATGGCTACACCTTC. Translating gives CASSPLTGFYGYTF.

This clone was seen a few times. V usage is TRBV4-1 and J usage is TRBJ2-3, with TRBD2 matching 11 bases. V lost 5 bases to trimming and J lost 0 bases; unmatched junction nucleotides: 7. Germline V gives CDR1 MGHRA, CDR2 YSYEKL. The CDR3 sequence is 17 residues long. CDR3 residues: CASSKYWTSGSTDTQYF. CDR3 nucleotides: TGCGCCAGCAGCAAATACTGGACTAGCGGGAGCACAGATACGCAGTATTTT.

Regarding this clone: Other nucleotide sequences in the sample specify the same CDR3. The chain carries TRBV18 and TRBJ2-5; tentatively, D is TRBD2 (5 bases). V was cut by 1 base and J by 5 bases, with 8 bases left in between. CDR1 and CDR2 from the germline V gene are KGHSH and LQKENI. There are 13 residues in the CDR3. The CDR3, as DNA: TGTGCCAGCTCACCACAAAGAGGGGAGACCCAGTACTTC. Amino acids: CASSPQRGETQYF.

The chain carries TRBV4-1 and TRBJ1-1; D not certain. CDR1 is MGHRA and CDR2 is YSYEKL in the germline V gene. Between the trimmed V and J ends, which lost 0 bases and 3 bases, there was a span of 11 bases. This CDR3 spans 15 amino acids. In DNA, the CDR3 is TGCGCCAGCAGCCAAGATGGGCGACGAGACACTGAAGCTTTCTTT. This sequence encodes CASSQDGRRDTEAFF.

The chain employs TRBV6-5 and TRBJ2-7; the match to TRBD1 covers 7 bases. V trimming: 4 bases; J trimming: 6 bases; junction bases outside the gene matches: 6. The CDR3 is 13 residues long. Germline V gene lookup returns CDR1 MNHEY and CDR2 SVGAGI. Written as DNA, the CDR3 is TGTGCCAGCAGTTCGACAGGGTCTGGCGAGCAGTACTTC. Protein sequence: CASSSTGSGEQYF.

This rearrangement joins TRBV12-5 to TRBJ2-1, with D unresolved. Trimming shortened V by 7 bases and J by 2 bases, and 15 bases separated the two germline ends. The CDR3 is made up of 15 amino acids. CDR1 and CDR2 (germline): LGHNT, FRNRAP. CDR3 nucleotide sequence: TGTGCTAGTGCCTTCCCGGGTTCCGCCTACAATGAGCAGTTCTTC. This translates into CASAFPGSAYNEQFF.

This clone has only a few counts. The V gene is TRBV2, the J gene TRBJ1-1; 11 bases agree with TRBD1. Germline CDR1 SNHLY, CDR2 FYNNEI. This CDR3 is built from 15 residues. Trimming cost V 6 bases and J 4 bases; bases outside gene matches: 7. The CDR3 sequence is CASRDRGQRGTEAFF. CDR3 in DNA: TGTGCCAGCAGGGACAGGGGGCAGAGGGGCACTGAAGCTTTCTTT.

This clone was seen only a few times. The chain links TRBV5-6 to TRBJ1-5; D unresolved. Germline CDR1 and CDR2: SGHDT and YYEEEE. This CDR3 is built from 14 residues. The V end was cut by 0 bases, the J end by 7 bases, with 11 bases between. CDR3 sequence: CASSLGRTRQPQHF. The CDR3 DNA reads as TGTGCCAGCAGCTTGGGCAGGACTCGCCAGCCCCAGCATTTT.

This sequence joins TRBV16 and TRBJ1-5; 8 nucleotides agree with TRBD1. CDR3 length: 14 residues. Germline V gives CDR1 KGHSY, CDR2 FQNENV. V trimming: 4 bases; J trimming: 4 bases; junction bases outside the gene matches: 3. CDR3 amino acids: CASSLQGVNQPQHF. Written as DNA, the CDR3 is TGTGCCAGCAGCCTACAGGGGGTGAATCAGCCCCAGCATTTT. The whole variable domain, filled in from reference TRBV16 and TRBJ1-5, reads GEEVAQTPKHLVRGEGQKAKLYCAPIKGHSYVFWYQQVLKNEFKFLISFQNENVFDETGMPKERFSAKCLPNSPCSLEIQATKLEDSAVYFCASSLQGVNQPQHFGDGTRLSIL.

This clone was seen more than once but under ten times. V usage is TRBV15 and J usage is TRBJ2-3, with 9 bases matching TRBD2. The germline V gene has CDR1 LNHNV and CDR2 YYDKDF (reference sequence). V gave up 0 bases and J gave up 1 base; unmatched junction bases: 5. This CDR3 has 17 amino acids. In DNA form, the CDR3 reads TGTGCCACCAGCAGAGAGCCGGTAGCGGGGGGCACAGATACGCAGTATTTT. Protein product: CATSREPVAGGTDTQYF.